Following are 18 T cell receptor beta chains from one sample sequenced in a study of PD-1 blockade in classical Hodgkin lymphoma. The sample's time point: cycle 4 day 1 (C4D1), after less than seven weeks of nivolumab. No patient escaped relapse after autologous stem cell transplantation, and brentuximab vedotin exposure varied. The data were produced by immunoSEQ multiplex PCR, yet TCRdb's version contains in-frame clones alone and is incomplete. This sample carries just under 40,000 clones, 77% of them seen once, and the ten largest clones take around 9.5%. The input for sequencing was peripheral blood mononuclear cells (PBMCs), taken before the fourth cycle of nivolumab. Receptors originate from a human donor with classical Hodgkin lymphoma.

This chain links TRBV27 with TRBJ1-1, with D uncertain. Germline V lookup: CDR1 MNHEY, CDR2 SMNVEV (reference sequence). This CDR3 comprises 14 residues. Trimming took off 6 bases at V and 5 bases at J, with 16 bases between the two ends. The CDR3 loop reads CASSVGLLRTEAFF. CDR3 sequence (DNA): TGTGCCAGCAGCGTTGGACTGCTGAGGACTGAAGCTTTCTTT.

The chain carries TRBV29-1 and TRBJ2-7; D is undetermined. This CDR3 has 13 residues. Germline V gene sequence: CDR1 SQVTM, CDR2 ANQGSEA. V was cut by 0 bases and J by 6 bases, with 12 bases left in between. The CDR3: CSVEDLVRGEQYF. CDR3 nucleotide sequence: TGCAGCGTTGAAGATCTTGTCAGAGGCGAGCAGTACTTC.

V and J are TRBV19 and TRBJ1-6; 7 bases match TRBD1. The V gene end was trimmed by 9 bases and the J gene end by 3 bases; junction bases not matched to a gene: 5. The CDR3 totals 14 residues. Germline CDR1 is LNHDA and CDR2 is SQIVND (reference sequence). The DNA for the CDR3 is TGTGCCAGCGGAGGGGGCTTCTATAATTCACCCCTCCACTTT. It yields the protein CASGGGFYNSPLHF.

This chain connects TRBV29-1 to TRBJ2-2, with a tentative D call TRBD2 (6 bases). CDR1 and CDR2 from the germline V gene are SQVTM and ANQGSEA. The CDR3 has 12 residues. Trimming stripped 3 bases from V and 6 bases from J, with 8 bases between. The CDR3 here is CSVDGGSGELFF. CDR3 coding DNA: TGCAGCGTTGATGGGGGGTCCGGGGAGCTGTTTTTT.

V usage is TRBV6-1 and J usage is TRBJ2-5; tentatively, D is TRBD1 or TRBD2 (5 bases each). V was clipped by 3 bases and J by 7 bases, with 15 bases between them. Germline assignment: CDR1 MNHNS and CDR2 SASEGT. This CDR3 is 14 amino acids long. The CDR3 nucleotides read TGTGCCAGCAGTGATTCGAGGGGCTGGGGGACCCAGTACTTC. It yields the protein CASSDSRGWGTQYF.

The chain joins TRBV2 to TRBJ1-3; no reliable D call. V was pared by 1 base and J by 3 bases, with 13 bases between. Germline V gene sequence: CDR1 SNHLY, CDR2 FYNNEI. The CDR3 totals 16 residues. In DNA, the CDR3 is TGTGCCAGCAGTGAAGGGGAAGTGAGGGATGGAAACACCATATATTTT. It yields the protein CASSEGEVRDGNTIYF.

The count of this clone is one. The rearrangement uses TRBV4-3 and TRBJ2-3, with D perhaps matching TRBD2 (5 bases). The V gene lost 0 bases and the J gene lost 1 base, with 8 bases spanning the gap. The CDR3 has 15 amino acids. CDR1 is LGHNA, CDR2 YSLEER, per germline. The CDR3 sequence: CASSQDYGGTDTQYF. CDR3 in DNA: TGCGCCAGCAGCCAAGATTACGGGGGCACAGATACGCAGTATTTT.

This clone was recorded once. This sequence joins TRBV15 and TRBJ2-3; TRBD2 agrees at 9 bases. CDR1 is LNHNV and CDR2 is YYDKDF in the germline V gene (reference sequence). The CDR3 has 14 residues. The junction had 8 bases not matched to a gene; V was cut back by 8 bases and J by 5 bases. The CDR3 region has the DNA TGTGCCACCGAGGCGGGGGGGCCCGTAGATACGCAGTATTTT. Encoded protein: CATEAGGPVDTQYF. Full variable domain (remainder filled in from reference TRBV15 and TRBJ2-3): DAMVIQNPRYQVTQFGKPVTLSCSQTLNHNVMYWYQQKSSQAPKLLFHYYDKDFNNEADTPDNFQSRRPNTSFCFLDIRSPGLGDTAMYLCATEAGGPVDTQYFGPGTRLTVL.

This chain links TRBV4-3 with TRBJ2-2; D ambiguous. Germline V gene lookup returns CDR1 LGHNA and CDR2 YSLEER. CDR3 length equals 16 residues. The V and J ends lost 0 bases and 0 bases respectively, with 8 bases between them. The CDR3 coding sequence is TGCGCCAGCAGCCAAGATGGGAATCCGAACACCGGGGAGCTGTTTTTT. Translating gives CASSQDGNPNTGELFF.

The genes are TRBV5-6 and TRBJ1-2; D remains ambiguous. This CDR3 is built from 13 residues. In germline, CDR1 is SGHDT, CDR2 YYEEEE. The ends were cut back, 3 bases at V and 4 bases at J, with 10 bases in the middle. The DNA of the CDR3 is TGTGCCAGCAGCTCAGGATCCTCCTATGGCTACACCTTC. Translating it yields CASSSGSSYGYTF.

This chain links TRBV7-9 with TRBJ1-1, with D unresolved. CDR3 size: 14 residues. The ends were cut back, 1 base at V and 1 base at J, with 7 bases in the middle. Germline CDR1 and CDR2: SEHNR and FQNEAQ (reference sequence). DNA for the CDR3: TGTGCCAGCAGCTTAGACGTAACGAACACTGAAGCTTTCTTT. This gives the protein CASSLDVTNTEAFF. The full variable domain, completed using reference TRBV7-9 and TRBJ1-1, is DTGVSQNPRHKITKRGQNVTFRCDPISEHNRLYWYRQTLGQGPEFLTYFQNEAQLEKSRLLSDRFSAERPKGSFSTLEIQRTEQGDSAMYLCASSLDVTNTEAFFGQGTRLTVV.

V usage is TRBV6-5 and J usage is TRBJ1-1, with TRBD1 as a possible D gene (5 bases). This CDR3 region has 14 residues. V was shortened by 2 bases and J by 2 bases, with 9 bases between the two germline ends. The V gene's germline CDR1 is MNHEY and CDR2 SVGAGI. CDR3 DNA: TGTGCCAGCAGTTACGGGGACGCCAACACTGAAGCTTTCTTT. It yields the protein CASSYGDANTEAFF.

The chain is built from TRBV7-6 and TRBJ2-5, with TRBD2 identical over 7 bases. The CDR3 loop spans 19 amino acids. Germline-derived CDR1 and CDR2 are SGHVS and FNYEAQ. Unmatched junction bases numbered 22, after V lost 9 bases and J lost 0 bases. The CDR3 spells CASCPFRGRRGGYQETQYF. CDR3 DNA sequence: TGTGCCAGTTGCCCATTTCGAGGGCGACGGGGAGGGTACCAAGAGACCCAGTACTTC.

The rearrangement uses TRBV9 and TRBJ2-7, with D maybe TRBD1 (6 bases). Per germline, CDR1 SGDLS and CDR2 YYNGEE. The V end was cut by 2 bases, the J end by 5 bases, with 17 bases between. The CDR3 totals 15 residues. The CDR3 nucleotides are TGTGCCAGCAGCGTCACCTTCAGGGGAAGCGACGAGCAGTACTTC. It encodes CASSVTFRGSDEQYF.

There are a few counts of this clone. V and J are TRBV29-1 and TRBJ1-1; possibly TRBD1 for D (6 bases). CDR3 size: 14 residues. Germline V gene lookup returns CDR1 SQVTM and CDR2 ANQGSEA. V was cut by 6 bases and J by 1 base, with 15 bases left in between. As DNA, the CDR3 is TGCAGCGTCCACTCACAGGGAGGGAACACTGAAGCTTTCTTT. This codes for CSVHSQGGNTEAFF.

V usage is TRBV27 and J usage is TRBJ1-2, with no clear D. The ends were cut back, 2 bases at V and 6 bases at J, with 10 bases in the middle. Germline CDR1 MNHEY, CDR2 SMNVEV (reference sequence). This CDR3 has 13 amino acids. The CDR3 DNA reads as TGTGCCAGCAGTTTAAGTTGGGCGAATGGCTACACCTTC. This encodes CASSLSWANGYTF.

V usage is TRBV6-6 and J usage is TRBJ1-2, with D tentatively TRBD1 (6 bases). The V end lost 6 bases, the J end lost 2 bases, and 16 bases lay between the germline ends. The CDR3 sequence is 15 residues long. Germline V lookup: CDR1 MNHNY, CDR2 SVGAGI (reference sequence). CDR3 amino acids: CASRSGGARNYGYTF. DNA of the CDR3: TGTGCCAGCAGATCCGGGGGGGCCAGAAACTATGGCTACACCTTC.

The CDR3 sequence is CSVEAGTGYEQYF. The CDR3 nucleotides are TGCAGCGTTGAAGCCGGGACAGGGTACGAGCAGTACTTC. The gene calls are TRBV29-1 and TRBJ2-7, with TRBD1 matching 9 bases. This CDR3 is 13 amino acids long. Germline V gene data show CDR1 as SQVTM and CDR2 as ANQGSEA. The V gene end was trimmed by 1 base and the J gene end by 4 bases; junction bases not matched to a gene: 2.